This T cell receptor beta chain was retrieved from a study of blood T cells in healthy people across ages. The V and J ends lost 8 bases and 2 bases, in that order; junction bases with no gene match: 6. Per germline, CDR1 SQVTM and CDR2 ANQGSEA. The CDR3 is 13 residues long. Alongside a J-beta primer mix, a sample-barcoded 5' primer served in a second PCR lasting roughly 6 to 11 cycles. Each CDR3 protein is one row after TCRdb ran MiXCR on the 5' RACE reads. This sample has 750,000 or so distinct CDR3 sequences, with just under 25% found just once. These data also featured in a second study, about T cells of mothers and their children.

The chain is built from TRBV29-1 and TRBJ1-2; 9 bases are a match to TRBD1. This receptor was obtained from a boy between 10 and 17 years old in good health. Sample: blood. CDR3 sequence reads: CSTRTGENYGYTF. CDR3 coding DNA: TGCAGCACCCGGACAGGGGAAAACTATGGCTACACCTTC.